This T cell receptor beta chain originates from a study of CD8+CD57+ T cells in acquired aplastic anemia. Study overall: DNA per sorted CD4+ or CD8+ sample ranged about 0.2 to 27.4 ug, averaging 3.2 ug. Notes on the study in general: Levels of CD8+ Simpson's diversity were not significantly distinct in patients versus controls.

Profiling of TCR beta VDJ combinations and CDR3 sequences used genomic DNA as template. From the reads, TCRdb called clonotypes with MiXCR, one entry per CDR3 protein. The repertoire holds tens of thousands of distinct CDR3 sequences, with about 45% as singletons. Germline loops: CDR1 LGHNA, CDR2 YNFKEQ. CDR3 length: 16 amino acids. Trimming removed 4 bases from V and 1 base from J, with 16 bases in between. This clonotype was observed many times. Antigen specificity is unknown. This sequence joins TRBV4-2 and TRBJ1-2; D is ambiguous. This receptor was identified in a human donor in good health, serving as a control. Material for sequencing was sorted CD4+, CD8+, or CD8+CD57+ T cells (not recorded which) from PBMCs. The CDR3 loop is CASSPEWGTRNYGYTF. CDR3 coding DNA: TGTGCCAGCAGCCCCGAATGGGGAACGCGTAACTATGGCTACACCTTC.